This TCR beta chain is from a study of response to subunit inactivated influenza vaccine. Findings and caveats of the study: The authors suggested that few new T cells are recruited per seasonal influenza vaccination.

The germline V gene encodes CDR1 SGHTA and CDR2 FQGTGA. Trimming left V 1 base short and J 5 bases short, with 15 bases between. This CDR3 has 16 residues. This clonotype has just one count. Its antigen is unidentified. MiXCR was run by TCRdb on the RT-PCR reads, yielding one entry per CDR3 protein. The table records about 620,000 distinct CDR3 sequences, around 11% of them present only once. V is TRBV7-3 and J is TRBJ2-1, with D hard to call. This sequence originates from a man aged 45 to 65 who received an inactivated influenza vaccine. Here the sequenced sample was PBMCs from blood, taken on the day of vaccination. CDR3 coding DNA: TGTGCCAGCAGCTTAAAGGCCCGAACGCACGACAATGAGCAGTTCTTC. Protein: CASSLKARTHDNEQFF.